The source of this T cell receptor beta chain is a study of CD4 T cell repertoires in COVID-19 (dated by TCRdb to the early 2020s). For the study in its entirety: For cross-reactivity analysis, CFSE-low cells were expanded with IL-2 for roughly nine days and were then relabeled and restimulated with spike proteins from other coronaviruses. In COVID-19-recovered individuals, the study described naturally processed CD4+ T cell responses to SARS-CoV-2 spike and nucleoprotein and used TCR Vbeta sequencing to evaluate clonal composition. Subset-level TCR Vbeta repertoire analysis of SARS-CoV-2-reactive T cells was performed in three recovered individuals.

Libraries were constructed by the immunoSEQ multiplex PCR assay. As for the authors' bioinformatics: Repertoire overlap between subsets was quantified using the Chao-Jaccard similarity index and counts of shared clonotypes. TCRdb provides this immuneACCESS table in a form limited to in-frame rearrangements. Some clones are lacking; in checked studies, under half of them reflect an unresolved V gene, and why the rest are absent is not known. That table supplies the V and J calls and clone size; D and trimming were determined from the DNA. The sample has 60,000 to 90,000 clones on record, under 90% of them singletons. Clones ranked in the top ten supply roughly 0.5% of the sample. The CDR3 measures 13 amino acids from cysteine to phenylalanine. The retained sequence is limited to the CDR3, 39 bases, with the frame set at the first base. Trimming at the junction amounts to 5 bases on V and 6 bases on J, and the germline ends lie 14 bases apart. CDR1 is given as MNHEY and CDR2 as SVGAGI, both from the germline V gene.

What the authors observed across the whole study: Two or all three memory subsets shared several of the most expanded SARS-CoV-2-reactive clonotypes, which suggests intraclonal diversification. Consistent with cross-reactivity, between roughly 6 and 25% of SARS-CoV-2 clonotypes also showed up in secondary cultures stimulated with SARS-CoV and/or HKU1 spike.

The time point label, as the study defines it: sample from a COVID-19-recovered individual after infection. Donors were patients who had recovered from mild-to-severe COVID-19. Memory T cell samples that were not cultured went straight to sequencing right after ex vivo isolation. CD4+ total memory, central memory, effector memory and circulating T follicular helper cells were isolated from peripheral blood mononuclear cells. In its sample, this clone was seen a few times. The specificity of this receptor is unknown. No clone much larger than this one lies a single base away; base qualities are absent.

Recombination linked TRBV6-5 to TRBJ2-7; there is no confident call for the D gene. This clonotype originated in a human donor who had COVID-19. The source was CD4+ T cells from peripheral blood, collected after recovery from COVID-19. The CDR3 amino acid sequence is: CASSKVLAAEQYF. The DNA sequence is TGTGCCAGCAGTAAGGTATTGGCAGCCGAGCAGTACTTC.